The clone carrying this T cell receptor beta chain was counted only a few times. This specimen belongs to a study of T cells in Graves' hyperthyroidism and ophthalmopathy. At the level of the study: Once the initial diagnosis was made, peripheral blood was obtained before any treatment.

Ophthalmopathy patients had Clinical Activity Score at least 3, NOSPECS grade at least 4, duration under 3 months. The authors took PBMCs from 10 ml fresh peripheral blood. CDR1 MNHEY and CDR2 SMNVEV come from the germline V gene (reference sequence). V was pared by 3 bases and J by 8 bases, with 16 bases of the junction left unmatched. The CDR3 has 20 amino acids. TCR beta CDR3 regions were amplified from RNA transcripts. HTBI primers were employed in a first-round RT-PCR of the TCR CDR3. A single record per CDR3 protein comes from TCRdb applying MiXCR to the multiplex PCR reads. The table includes about 640,000 distinct CDR3 sequences, about 14% detected once.

The TCR comes from a woman between 45 and 65 years old with Graves' ophthalmopathy. V is TRBV27 and J is TRBJ2-1; 16 nucleotides line up with TRBD2. Sequenced sample: blood. The CDR3 spells CASSFLATGTSGRDGDEQFF. The CDR3, as DNA: TGTGCCAGCAGTTTTTTAGCGACCGGGACTAGCGGGAGGGATGGCGATGAGCAGTTCTTC.